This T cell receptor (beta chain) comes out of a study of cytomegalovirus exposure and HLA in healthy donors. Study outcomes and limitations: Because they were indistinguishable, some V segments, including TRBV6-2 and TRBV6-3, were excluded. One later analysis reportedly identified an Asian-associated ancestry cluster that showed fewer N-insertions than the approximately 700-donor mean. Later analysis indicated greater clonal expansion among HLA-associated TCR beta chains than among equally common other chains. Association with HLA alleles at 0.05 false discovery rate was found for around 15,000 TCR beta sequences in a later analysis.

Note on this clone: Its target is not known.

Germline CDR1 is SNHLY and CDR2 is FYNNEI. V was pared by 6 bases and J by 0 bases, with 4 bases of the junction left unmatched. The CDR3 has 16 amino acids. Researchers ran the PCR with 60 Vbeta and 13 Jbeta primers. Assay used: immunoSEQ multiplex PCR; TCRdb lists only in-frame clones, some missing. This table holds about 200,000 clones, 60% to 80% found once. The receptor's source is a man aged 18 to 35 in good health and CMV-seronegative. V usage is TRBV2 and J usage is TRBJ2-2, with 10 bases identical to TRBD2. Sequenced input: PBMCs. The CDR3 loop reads CASRELAGSNTGELFF. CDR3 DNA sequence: TGTGCCAGCAGAGAACTAGCGGGGTCGAACACCGGGGAGCTGTTTTTT.